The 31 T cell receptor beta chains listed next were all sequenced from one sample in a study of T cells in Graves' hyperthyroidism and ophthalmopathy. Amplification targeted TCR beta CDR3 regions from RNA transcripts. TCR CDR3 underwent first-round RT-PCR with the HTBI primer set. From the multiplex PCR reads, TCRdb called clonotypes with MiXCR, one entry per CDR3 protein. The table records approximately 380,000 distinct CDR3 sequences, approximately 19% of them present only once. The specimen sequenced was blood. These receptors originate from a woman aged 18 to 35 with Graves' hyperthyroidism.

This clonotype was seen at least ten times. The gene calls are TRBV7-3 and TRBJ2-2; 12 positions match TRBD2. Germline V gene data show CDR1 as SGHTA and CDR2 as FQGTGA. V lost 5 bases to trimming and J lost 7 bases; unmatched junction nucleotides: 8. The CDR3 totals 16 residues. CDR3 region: CASSQSLAGGHGELFF. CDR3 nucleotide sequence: TGTGCCAGCAGCCAATCCCTAGCGGGGGGGCACGGGGAGCTGTTTTTT.

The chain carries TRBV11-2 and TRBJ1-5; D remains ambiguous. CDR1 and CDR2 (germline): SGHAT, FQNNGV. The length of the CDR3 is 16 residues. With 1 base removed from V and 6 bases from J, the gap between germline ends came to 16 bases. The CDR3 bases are TGTGCCAGCAGCTTAGGATTGTTTGTGGGGAGTCAGCCCCAGCATTTT. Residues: CASSLGLFVGSQPQHF.

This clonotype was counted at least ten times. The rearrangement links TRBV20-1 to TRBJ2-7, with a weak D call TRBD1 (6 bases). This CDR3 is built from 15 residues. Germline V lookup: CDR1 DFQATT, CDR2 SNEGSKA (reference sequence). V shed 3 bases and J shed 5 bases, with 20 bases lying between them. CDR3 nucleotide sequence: TGCAGTGCTAGTCAAACCACAGGGCTGAAGGACGAGCAGTACTTC. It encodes CSASQTTGLKDEQYF.

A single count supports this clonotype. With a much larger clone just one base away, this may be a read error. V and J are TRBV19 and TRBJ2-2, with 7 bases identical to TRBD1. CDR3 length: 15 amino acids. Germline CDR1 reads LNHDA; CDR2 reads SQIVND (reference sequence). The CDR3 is CASSETGVNTGELCF. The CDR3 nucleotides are TGTGCCAGTAGCGAAACAGGGGTTAACACCGGGGAGCTGTGTTTT.

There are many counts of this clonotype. For the CDR3, the DNA is TGCAGTGCTACCTCGAGCCCGGGACAGGGTCTCGAGCAGTACTTC. It yields the protein CSATSSPGQGLEQYF. V usage is TRBV20-1 and J usage is TRBJ2-7; 9 positions agree with TRBD1. Unmatched junction bases numbered 13, after V lost 4 bases and J lost 6 bases. Germline values: CDR1 DFQATT, CDR2 SNEGSKA (reference sequence). There are 15 residues in the CDR3.

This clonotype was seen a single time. This CDR3 reads CAWPRSGASGGYTF. The CDR3 nucleotides read TGTGCCTGGCCGAGGTCAGGAGCGAGTGGAGGCTACACCTTC. The chain joins TRBV30 to TRBJ1-2; D not certain. The V end was cut by 5 bases, the J end by 8 bases, with 21 bases between. This CDR3 spans 14 amino acids. Germline CDR1 GTSNPN, CDR2 SVGIG (reference sequence).

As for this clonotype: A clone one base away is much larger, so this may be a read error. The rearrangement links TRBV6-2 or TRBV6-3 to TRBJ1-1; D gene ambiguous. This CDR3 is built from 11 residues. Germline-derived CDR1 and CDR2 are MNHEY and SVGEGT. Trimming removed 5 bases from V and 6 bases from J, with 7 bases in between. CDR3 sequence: CASSVRAEAFF. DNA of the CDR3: TGTGCCAGCAGTGTGAGGGCTGAAGCTTTCTTT.

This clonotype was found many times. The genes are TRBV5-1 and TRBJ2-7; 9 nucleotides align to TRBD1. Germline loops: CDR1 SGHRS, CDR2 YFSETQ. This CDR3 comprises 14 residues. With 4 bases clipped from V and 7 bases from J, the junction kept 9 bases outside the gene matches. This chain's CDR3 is CASSPVGQGVEQYF. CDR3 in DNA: TGCGCCAGCAGCCCGGTGGGACAGGGTGTTGAGCAGTACTTC.

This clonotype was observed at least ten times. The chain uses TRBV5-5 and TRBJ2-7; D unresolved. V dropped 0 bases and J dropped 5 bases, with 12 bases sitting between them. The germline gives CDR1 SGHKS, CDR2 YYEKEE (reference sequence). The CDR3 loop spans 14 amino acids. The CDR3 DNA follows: TGTGCCAGCAGCTTGGCTCCGACAAGCGACGAGCAGTACTTC. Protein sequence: CASSLAPTSDEQYF.

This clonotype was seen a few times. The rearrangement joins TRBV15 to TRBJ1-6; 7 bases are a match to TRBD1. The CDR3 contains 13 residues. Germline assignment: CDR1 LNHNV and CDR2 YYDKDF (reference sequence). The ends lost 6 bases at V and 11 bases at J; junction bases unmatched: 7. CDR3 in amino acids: CATSTDRLAPLHF. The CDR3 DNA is TGTGCCACCAGTACGGACAGGCTCGCACCCCTCCACTTT.

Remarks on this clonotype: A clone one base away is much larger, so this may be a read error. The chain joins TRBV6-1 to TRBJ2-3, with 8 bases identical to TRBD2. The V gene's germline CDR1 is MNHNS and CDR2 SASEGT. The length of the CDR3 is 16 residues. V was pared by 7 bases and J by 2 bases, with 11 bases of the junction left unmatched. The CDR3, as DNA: TGTGCCAGCACCGTCCCCGGGACTAGATTCACAGATACGCAGTATTTT. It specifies CASTVPGTRFTDTQYF.

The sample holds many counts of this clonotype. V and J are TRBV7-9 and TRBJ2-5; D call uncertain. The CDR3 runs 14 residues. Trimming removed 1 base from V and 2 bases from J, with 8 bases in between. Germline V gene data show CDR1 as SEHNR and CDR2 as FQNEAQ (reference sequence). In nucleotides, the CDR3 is TGTGCCAGCAGCTTAGTGAGAGTTCAAGAGACCCAGTACTTC. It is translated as CASSLVRVQETQYF. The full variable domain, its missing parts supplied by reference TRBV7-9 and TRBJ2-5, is DTGVSQNPRHKITKRGQNVTFRCDPISEHNRLYWYRQTLGQGPEFLTYFQNEAQLEKSRLLSDRFSAERPKGSFSTLEIQRTEQGDSAMYLCASSLVRVQETQYFGPGTRLLVL.

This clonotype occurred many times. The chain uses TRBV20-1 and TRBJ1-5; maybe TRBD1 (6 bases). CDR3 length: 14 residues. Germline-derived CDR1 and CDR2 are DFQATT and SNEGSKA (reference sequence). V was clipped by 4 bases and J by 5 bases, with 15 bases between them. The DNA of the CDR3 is TGCAGTGCTAAGTTGGGAGGGGGGCATCAGCCCCAGCATTTT. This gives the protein CSAKLGGGHQPQHF.

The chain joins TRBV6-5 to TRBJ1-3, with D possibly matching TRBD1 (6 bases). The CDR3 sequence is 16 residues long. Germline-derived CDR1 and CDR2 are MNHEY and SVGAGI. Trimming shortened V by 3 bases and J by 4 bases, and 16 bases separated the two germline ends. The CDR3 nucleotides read TGTGCCAGCAGTTATTGGGACACTGTCTCAGGAAACACCATATATTTT. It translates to CASSYWDTVSGNTIYF.

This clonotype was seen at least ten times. For the CDR3, the DNA is TGTGCCAGCAGCTCCCGGAGGATCAGGGACACTGAAGCTTTCTTT. It yields the protein CASSSRRIRDTEAFF. This chain uses TRBV7-8 with TRBJ1-1, with D perhaps matching TRBD1 (5 bases). This CDR3 is built from 15 residues. V lost 4 bases and J 3 bases, leaving 15 bases between the germline ends. The V gene's germline CDR1 is SGHVS and CDR2 FQNEAQ. The entire variable domain, with the rest obtained from reference TRBV7-8 and TRBJ1-1, is as follows: GAGVSQSPRYKVAKRGQDVALRCDPISGHVSLFWYQQALGQGPEFLTYFQNEAQLDKSGLPSDRFFAERPEGSVSTLKIQRTQQEDSAVYLCASSSRRIRDTEAFFGQGTRLTVV.

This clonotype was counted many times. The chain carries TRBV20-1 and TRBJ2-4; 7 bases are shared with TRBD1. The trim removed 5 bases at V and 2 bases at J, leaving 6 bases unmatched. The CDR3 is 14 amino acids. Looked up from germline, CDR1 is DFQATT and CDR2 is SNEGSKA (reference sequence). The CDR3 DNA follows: TGCAGTGCTGTCCGACAGGGCACCAAAAACATTCAGTACTTC. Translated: CSAVRQGTKNIQYF.

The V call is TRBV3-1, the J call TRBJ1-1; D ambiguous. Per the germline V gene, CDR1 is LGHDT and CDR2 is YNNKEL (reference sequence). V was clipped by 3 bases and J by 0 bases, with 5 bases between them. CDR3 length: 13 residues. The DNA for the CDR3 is TGTGCCAGCAGCCATCGTCTGAACACTGAAGCTTTCTTT. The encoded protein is CASSHRLNTEAFF.

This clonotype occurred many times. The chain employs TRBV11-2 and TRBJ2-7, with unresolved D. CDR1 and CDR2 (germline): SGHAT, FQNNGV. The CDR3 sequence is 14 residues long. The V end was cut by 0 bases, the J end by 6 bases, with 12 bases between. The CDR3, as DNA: TGTGCCAGCAGCTTAGAGGCGAGTGGAGTCGAGCAGTACTTC. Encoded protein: CASSLEASGVEQYF.

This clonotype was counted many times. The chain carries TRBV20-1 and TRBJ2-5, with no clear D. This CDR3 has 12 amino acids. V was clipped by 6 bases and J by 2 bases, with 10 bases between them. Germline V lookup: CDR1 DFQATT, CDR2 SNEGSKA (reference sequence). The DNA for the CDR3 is TGCAGTGCGGAGCCTGCACAAGAGACCCAGTACTTC. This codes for CSAEPAQETQYF.

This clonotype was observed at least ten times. CDR3 loop: CASSVGPANTEAFF. The CDR3 DNA follows: TGTGCCAGCAGTGTGGGGCCTGCGAACACTGAAGCTTTCTTT. The rearrangement uses TRBV6-4 and TRBJ1-1, with a weak D call TRBD1 (5 bases). The CDR3 length is 14 residues. In germline, CDR1 is MRHNA, CDR2 SNTAGT. Trimming stripped 4 bases from V and 1 base from J, with 10 bases between.

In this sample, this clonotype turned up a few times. CDR3 DNA sequence: TGTGCCAGCAGTGATCCACAGGGGGCCCCCTCTGGGGCCAACGTCCTGACTTTC. This codes for CASSDPQGAPSGANVLTF. This chain connects TRBV2 to TRBJ2-6; 9 bases line up with TRBD1. CDR3 length equals 18 residues. With 3 bases clipped from V and 0 bases from J, the junction kept 6 bases outside the gene matches. The germline V gene encodes CDR1 SNHLY and CDR2 FYNNEI.

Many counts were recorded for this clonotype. The CDR3: CASSQGGTEADNYGYTF. CDR3 coding DNA: TGCGCCAGCAGCCAAGGGGGCACAGAAGCCGATAACTATGGCTACACCTTC. The chain links TRBV4-1 to TRBJ1-2; weak D call: TRBD1 (5 bases). Germline assignment: CDR1 MGHRA and CDR2 YSYEKL. V lost 1 base and J 1 base, leaving 16 bases between the germline ends. The CDR3 extends over 17 amino acids.

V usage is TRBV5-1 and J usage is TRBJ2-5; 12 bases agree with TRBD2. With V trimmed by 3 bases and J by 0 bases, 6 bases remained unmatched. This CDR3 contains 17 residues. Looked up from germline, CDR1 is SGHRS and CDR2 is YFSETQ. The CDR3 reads CASSSGLAGVYQETQYF. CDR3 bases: TGCGCCAGCAGCTCGGGACTAGCGGGTGTGTACCAAGAGACCCAGTACTTC.

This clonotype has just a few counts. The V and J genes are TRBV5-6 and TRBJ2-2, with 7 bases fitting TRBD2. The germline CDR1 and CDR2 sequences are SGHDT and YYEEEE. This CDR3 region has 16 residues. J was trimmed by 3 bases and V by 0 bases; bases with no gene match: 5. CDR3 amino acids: CASSLAGGGHTGELFF. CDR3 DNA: TGTGCCAGCAGCTTGGCCGGCGGGGGTCACACCGGGGAGCTGTTTTTT.

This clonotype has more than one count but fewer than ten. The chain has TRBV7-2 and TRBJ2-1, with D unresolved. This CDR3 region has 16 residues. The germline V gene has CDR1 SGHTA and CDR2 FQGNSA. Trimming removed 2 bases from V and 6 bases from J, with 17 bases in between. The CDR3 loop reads CASSLRPASVVNEQFF. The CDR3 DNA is TGTGCCAGCAGCTTAAGACCGGCCAGCGTAGTCAATGAGCAGTTCTTC.

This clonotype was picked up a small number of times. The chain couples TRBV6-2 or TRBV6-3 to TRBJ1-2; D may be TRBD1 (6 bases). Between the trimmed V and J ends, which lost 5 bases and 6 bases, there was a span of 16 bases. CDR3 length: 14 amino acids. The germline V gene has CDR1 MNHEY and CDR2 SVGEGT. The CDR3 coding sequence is TGTGCCAGCAGTCGACAGGACTACCTGGATGGCTACACCTTC. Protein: CASSRQDYLDGYTF.

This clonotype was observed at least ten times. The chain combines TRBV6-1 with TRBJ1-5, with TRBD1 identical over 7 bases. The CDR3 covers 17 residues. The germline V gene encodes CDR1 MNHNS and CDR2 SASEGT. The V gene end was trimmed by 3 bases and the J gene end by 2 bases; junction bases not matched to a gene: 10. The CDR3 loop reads CASSERAGGGGNQPQHF. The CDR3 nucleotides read TGTGCCAGCAGTGAGCGGGCAGGGGGAGGGGGCAATCAGCCCCAGCATTTT.

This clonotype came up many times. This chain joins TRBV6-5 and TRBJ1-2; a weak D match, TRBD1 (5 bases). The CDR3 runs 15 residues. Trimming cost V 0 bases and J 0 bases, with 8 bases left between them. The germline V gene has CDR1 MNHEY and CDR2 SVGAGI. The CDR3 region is CASSYSDTTNYGYTF. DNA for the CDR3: TGTGCCAGCAGTTACTCGGACACGACTAACTATGGCTACACCTTC.

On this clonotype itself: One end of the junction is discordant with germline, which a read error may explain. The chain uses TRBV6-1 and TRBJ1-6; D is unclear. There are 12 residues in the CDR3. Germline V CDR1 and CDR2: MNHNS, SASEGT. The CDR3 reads CANSEANPPLHF. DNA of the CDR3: TGTGCCAACAGTGAGGCTAACCCACCCCTCCACTTT.

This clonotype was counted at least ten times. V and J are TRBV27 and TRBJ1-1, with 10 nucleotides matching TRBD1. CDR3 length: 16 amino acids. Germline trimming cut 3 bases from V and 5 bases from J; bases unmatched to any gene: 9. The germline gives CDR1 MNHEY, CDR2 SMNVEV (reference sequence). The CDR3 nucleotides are TGTGCCAGCAGTTTCTCGACAGGGGGCGCGAGGACTGAAGCTTTCTTT. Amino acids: CASSFSTGGARTEAFF.

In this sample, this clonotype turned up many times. The CDR3 DNA reads TGCGCCAGCAGCTTGGCTCAGGGGGCACTCTATGGCTACACCTTC. Translation: CASSLAQGALYGYTF. The chain couples TRBV5-1 to TRBJ1-2; 8 bases fit TRBD1. Unmatched junction bases numbered 5, after V lost 0 bases and J lost 4 bases. The germline V gene encodes CDR1 SGHRS and CDR2 YFSETQ. The CDR3 covers 15 residues.